The clone carrying this T cell receptor (beta chain) was recorded a few times. Its antigen is as yet unknown. CDR1 is SEHNR, CDR2 FQNEAQ, per germline (reference sequence). The germline V and J ends were trimmed by 5 bases and 4 bases, with 15 bases remaining between them. The CDR3 sequence is 14 residues long. This sample was taken from a study of regulatory dendritic cells for organ transplantation. Whole-study findings and limits: Resting memory CD8+ T cells held the most alloreactive clonotypes. The authors noted considerable between-person heterogeneity in alloreactive memory CD8+ cells. Mature dendritic cells appeared to drive more memory CD8+ clonal expansion than regulatory ones.

Data came from immunoSEQ multiplex PCR; TCRdb stores just in-frame clones and leaves some out. The sample gives 20,000 to 25,000 clones, roughly 69% of which show up once; approximately 0.92% is in the top ten. Sequenced sample: memory CD4+ T cells from blood. As to subset: CD45RO+ memory T cells. The sequence was obtained from a human donor in good health. The chain joins TRBV7-9 to TRBJ2-7, with a weak D call TRBD1 (6 bases). CDR3 amino acids: CASSHGTGIYEQYF. The CDR3 DNA is TGTGCCAGCAGCCATGGTACAGGGATATACGAGCAGTACTTC.